This is a list of T cell receptor beta chains from one sample in a study of shared T cell receptors in the human thymus. TCRdb's table, derived via immunoSEQ multiplex PCR, lists solely in-frame clones and lacks some. Counted here are 600,000 or so clones, 80% to 90% occurring once; the ten biggest clones make up roughly 0.0089%. The sample was also linked to a second study, of human thymus T cells.

Sequences were obtained from thymocytes. The origin of the receptors is a boy less than two years old with a congenital heart defect. CDR3s include the opening cysteine and the closing phenylalanine or tryptophan. D genes are given only for firm matches. Not every row has a clone size; where given, it reads once, few, many or a size class.

>TRBV6-1|TRBJ1-2|.|TRBD1
CASQAEAGGVRGYTF
TGTGCCAGCCAGGCGGAAGCAGGGGGCGTTCGTGGCTACACCTTC
>TRBV28|TRBJ2-3|.|TRBD1
CASSFTGGDRTDTQYF
TGTGCCAGCAGTTTTACAGGGGGCGATCGAACAGATACGCAGTATTTT
>TRBV4-3|TRBJ1-2|.|.
CASSQDSTSGYTF
TGCGCCAGCAGCCAAGATTCGACAAGCGGCTACACCTTC
>TRBV28|TRBJ1-1|.|.
CASSLPPGGHTEAFF
TGTGCCAGCAGTTTGCCCCCGGGGGGGCACACTGAAGCTTTCTTT
>TRBV30|TRBJ2-5|.|.
CAWSPGIETQYF
TGTGCCTGGAGCCCCGGGATAGAGACCCAGTACTTC
>TRBV4-3|TRBJ2-7|.|TRBD1
CASSQEGTGAYEQYF
TGCGCCAGCAGCCAAGAAGGGACAGGGGCCTACGAGCAGTACTTC
>TRBV28|TRBJ1-6|.|.
CASSTPGYDSPLHF
TGTGCCAGCAGCACCCCAGGGTACGATTCACCCCTCCACTTT
>TRBV10-3|TRBJ2-1|.|TRBD2
CAIRAAGGWGYNEQFF
TGTGCCATCAGGGCAGCGGGAGGATGGGGTTACAATGAGCAGTTCTTC
>TRBV5-8|TRBJ2-1|.|.
CASSLARGRRCEQFF
TGCGCCAGCAGCTTGGCCCGAGGGAGGCGGTGTGAGCAGTTCTTC
>TRBV5-6|TRBJ1-4|.|TRBD1
CASSLLQGVKEKLFF
TGTGCCAGCAGCCTACTACAGGGGGTCAAGGAAAAACTGTTTTTT
>TRBV29-1|TRBJ1-1|few|.
CSVVGSGDQNAEAFF
TGCAGCGTTGTCGGGTCCGGAGATCAGAACGCTGAAGCTTTCTTT
>TRBV30|TRBJ2-7|.|TRBD1
CAWREPPGTGPPVLVEQYF
TGTGCCTGGAGAGAGCCCCCCGGGACAGGACCCCCTGTGTTGGTCGAGCAGTACTTC
>TRBV30|TRBJ1-5|.|.
CAWSVHGVEQPQHF
TGTGCCTGGAGTGTACACGGGGTCGAGCAGCCCCAGCATTTT
>TRBV6-4|TRBJ2-3|.|TRBD1
CASSDGTEIDTQYF
TGTGCCAGCAGTGACGGGACAGAGATAGATACGCAGTATTTT
>TRBV5-4|TRBJ2-2|.|TRBD2
CASSSGLAGTGELFF
TGTGCCAGCAGCTCTGGACTAGCGGGCACCGGGGAGCTGTTTTTT
>TRBV4-1|TRBJ2-5|.|.
CASAISQSSPPGTPRPQYF
TGCGCCAGCGCAATAAGCCAGAGTAGCCCCCCCGGGACTCCCCGACCCCAGTACTTC
>TRBV28|TRBJ2-3|.|TRBD2
CASRRLAGACADTQYF
TGTGCCAGCAGAAGACTAGCGGGAGCCTGTGCAGATACGCAGTATTTT
>TRBV30|TRBJ1-2|.|TRBD1
CAWTKPGQGQGYTF
TGTGCCTGGACGAAACCGGGACAGGGTCAAGGCTACACCTTC
>TRBV15|TRBJ1-6|.|.
CATSRDRINRTRSYNSPLHF
TGTGCCACCAGCAGAGATCGGATTAATAGGACTCGCTCCTATAATTCACCCCTCCACTTT
>TRBV15|TRBJ2-7|.|.
CATSRGRGLSSYEQYF
TGTGCCACCAGCAGAGGGAGGGGACTTAGCTCCTACGAGCAGTACTTC
>TRBV30|TRBJ1-3|.|.
CAWSQVDSFHSGNTIYF
TGTGCCTGGAGCCAGGTGGACAGTTTTCACTCTGGAAACACCATATATTTT
>TRBV4-2|TRBJ2-5|.|TRBD2
CASSQDRGVAGGVGTQYF
TGTGCCAGCAGCCAAGATAGAGGGGTAGCGGGGGGCGTTGGGACCCAGTACTTC
>TRBV11-2|TRBJ2-7|.|TRBD1
CASSPSPRDRGYEQYF
TGTGCCAGCAGCCCATCTCCCCGGGACAGGGGTTACGAGCAGTACTTC
>TRBV5-4|TRBJ2-7|once|TRBD1
CASSREGTGGSYEQYF
TGTGCCAGCAGCAGGGAGGGGACAGGGGGCTCCTACGAGCAGTACTTC
>TRBV5-4|TRBJ2-3|few|.
CASSNERAEKPSSTDTQYF
TGTGCCAGCAGCAATGAGAGGGCGGAGAAGCCCTCTAGCACAGATACGCAGTATTTT
>TRBV4-3|TRBJ1-2|.|.
CASSQEAGQRHLYGYTF
TGCGCCAGCAGCCAAGAAGCAGGACAGAGACATCTCTATGGCTACACCTTC
>TRBV6-4|TRBJ2-1|.|TRBD2
CASSDDGRKGGEQFF
TGTGCCAGCAGTGACGACGGGAGGAAGGGCGGTGAGCAGTTCTTC
>TRBV19|TRBJ2-7|.|TRBD1
CASSIGDRDSYEQYF
TGTGCCAGTAGTATCGGGGACAGGGACTCCTACGAGCAGTACTTC
>TRBV14|TRBJ1-1|.|TRBD1
CASSPPGQGAEGGSTEAFF
TGTGCCAGCAGCCCACCGGGACAGGGGGCGGAAGGGGGGAGCACTGAAGCTTTCTTT
>TRBV4-3|TRBJ2-3|.|TRBD2
CASSQELAGSYTDTQYF
TGCGCCAGCAGCCAAGAACTAGCGGGGAGCTACACAGATACGCAGTATTTT
>TRBV5-8|TRBJ2-4|.|TRBD1
CASSLAGDRDGSKNIQYF
TGTGCCAGCAGCTTGGCGGGGGACAGGGATGGGTCCAAAAACATTCAGTACTTC
>TRBV19|TRBJ2-7|.|TRBD1
CASSSRPGQGVSNEQYF
TGTGCCAGTAGTTCCCGACCGGGACAGGGGGTTTCCAACGAGCAGTACTTC
>TRBV4-3|TRBJ1-1|.|.
CASSQKKLTDALNTEAFF
TGCGCCAGCAGCCAAAAAAAACTGACAGACGCCCTAAACACTGAAGCTTTCTTT
>TRBV4-3|TRBJ2-7|.|.
CASSQDRKGASYVEQYF
TGCGCCAGCAGCCAAGATCGTAAAGGAGCATCCTACGTGGAGCAGTACTTC
>TRBV7-9|TRBJ1-1|.|.
CASSLGSSAFF
TGTGCCAGCAGCTTAGGGAGTTCGGCTTTCTTT
>TRBV30|TRBJ2-7|.|.
CAWSAVSSSYEQYF
TGTGCCTGGAGTGCTGTCTCGAGCTCCTACGAGCAGTACTTC
>TRBV5-8|TRBJ2-1|few|.
CASSRRSRSSYNEQFF
TGTGCCAGCAGCCGGCGGAGCAGAAGCTCCTACAATGAGCAGTTCTTC
>TRBV7-2|TRBJ2-1|few|TRBD2
CASSPSPTTSMNLFF
TGTGCCAGCAGCCCCTCCCCTACGACTAGCATGAATTTGTTCTTC
>TRBV28|TRBJ2-2|.|.
CASSFSLQGVLPGELFF
TGTGCCAGCAGTTTCTCGTTGCAGGGCGTTCTTCCCGGGGAGCTGTTTTTT
>TRBV14|TRBJ2-7|.|.
CASSPRRSYEQYF
TGTGCCAGCAGCCCCCGCAGGTCATACGAGCAGTACTTC
>TRBV27|TRBJ1-2|.|TRBD1
CATPQGAKAGYTF
TGTGCCACCCCCCAGGGGGCGAAGGCTGGCTACACCTTC